These 23 T cell receptor beta chains came from one sample sequenced in a study of blood T cell repertoires in COVID-19. Assay: immunoSEQ multiplex PCR; the TCRdb copy retains only in-frame clones and omits some. This sample has about 230,000 clones, with approximately 90% found just once. The sequenced material came from PBMCs or T cells enriched from blood (not recorded which). These receptors were taken from a man aged 25-45 years who had recovered from COVID-19.

The chain has TRBV5-1 and TRBJ2-1; weak D call: TRBD1 (6 bases). The CDR3 is 13 amino acids. V lost 0 bases to trimming and J lost 6 bases, with 7 bases between them. Looked up from germline, CDR1 is SGHRS and CDR2 is YFSETQ. Written as DNA, the CDR3 is TGCGCCAGCAGCTTGGTGGACAGCAATGAGCAGTTCTTC. Translated: CASSLVDSNEQFF.

The chain joins TRBV12-2 to TRBJ2-7; the DNA was not used to check the table's D call, TRBD1. TRBV12-2 constitutes a pseudogene. The CDR3 is 17 amino acids. In nucleotides, the CDR3 is TGTGCAAGTCGCTTAGACCCGGGTAGGGGACAATACTACGAGCAGTACTTC. Its translation: CASRLDPGRGQYYEQYF.

J is TRBJ1-6 and V is TRBV4-1; D may be TRBD1 (6 bases). CDR1 and CDR2 from the germline V gene are MGHRA and YSYEKL. The CDR3 is 17 residues long. The ends were cut back, 1 base at V and 7 bases at J, with 17 bases in the middle. CDR3 DNA: TGCGCCAGCAGCCAAGTCTGGGGGCCCCTCGCCAATTCACCCCTCCACTTT. This translates into CASSQVWGPLANSPLHF.

The rearrangement links TRBV24-1 to TRBJ2-1; D remains ambiguous. Germline V lookup: CDR1 KGHDR, CDR2 SFDVKD. CDR3 length equals 13 residues. V gave up 6 bases and J gave up 8 bases, with 13 bases separating them. CDR3 in DNA: TGTGCCACCAGTTCTTTTGAGGTGGATGAGCAGTTCTTC. It encodes CATSSFEVDEQFF.

This clone was counted once. The chain has TRBV6-5 and TRBJ2-1, with D tentatively TRBD1 (6 bases). This CDR3 contains 15 residues. V lost 8 bases, J lost 7 bases, and 21 bases lay in between. The germline V gene has CDR1 MNHEY and CDR2 SVGAGI. CDR3 sequence reads: CASEQGGILENEQFF. In DNA form, the CDR3 reads TGTGCCAGCGAACAGGGTGGTATTTTGGAGAATGAGCAGTTCTTC.

This clone was recorded a few times. The rearrangement joins TRBV13 to TRBJ1-2; 8 positions match TRBD1. Looked up from germline, CDR1 is PRHDT and CDR2 is FYEKMQ (reference sequence). CDR3 length: 14 residues. V shed 4 bases and J 3 bases; nucleotides not matched to a gene: 4. The CDR3, as DNA: TGTGCCAGCAGCTACCGGGACAGGCACTATGGCTACACCTTC. This codes for CASSYRDRHYGYTF.

The V call is TRBV29-1, the J call TRBJ1-1; no reliable D call. CDR3 length equals 14 residues. CDR1 is SQVTM and CDR2 is ANQGSEA in the germline V gene. Between the trimmed V and J ends, which lost 4 bases and 1 base, there was a span of 13 bases. The CDR3 is CSVVGANWNTEAFF. For the CDR3, the DNA is TGCAGCGTTGTGGGAGCGAATTGGAACACTGAAGCTTTCTTT.

This chain joins TRBV18 and TRBJ2-7, with TRBD1 identical over 7 bases. Trimming cost V 2 bases and J 5 bases; bases outside gene matches: 6. Looked up from germline, CDR1 is KGHSH and CDR2 is LQKENI. This CDR3 region has 14 residues. The CDR3 loop is CASSPYRGQHEQYF. The CDR3 region has the DNA TGTGCCAGCTCACCATATAGGGGGCAACACGAGCAGTACTTC.

This clone is classed as medium-sized. The chain combines TRBV12-5 with TRBJ2-1; 9 nucleotides match TRBD1. CDR1 and CDR2 from the germline V gene are LGHNT and FRNRAP. V lost 1 base, J lost 2 bases, and 6 bases stayed unmatched. The CDR3 contains 17 residues. The DNA of the CDR3 is TGTGCTAGTGGTTTGGCAGGGACAGGGACGGCCTACAATGAGCAGTTCTTC. Translating it yields CASGLAGTGTAYNEQFF.

This chain uses TRBV7-2 with TRBJ1-2; the match to TRBD1 covers 7 bases. The CDR3 has 14 amino acids. The junction had 6 bases not matched to a gene; V was cut back by 4 bases and J by 4 bases. Per germline, CDR1 SGHTA and CDR2 FQGNSA. CDR3 sequence reads: CASSSHRGGYGYTF. CDR3 DNA: TGTGCCAGCAGCTCGCACAGGGGAGGCTATGGCTACACCTTC.

This clone has just one count. The rearrangement uses TRBV12-3 or TRBV12-4 and TRBJ2-1; TRBD2 might be the D (5 bases). The V end lost 6 bases, the J end lost 4 bases, and 10 bases lay between the germline ends. This CDR3 has 13 amino acids. The CDR3 loop is CASRFTRYNEQFF. CDR3 nucleotide sequence: TGTGCCAGCAGGTTTACTAGGTACAATGAGCAGTTCTTC.

The rearrangement uses TRBV16 and TRBJ1-2; D is ambiguous. Germline CDR1 and CDR2: KGHSY and FQNENV. Deletions cut 2 bases from V and 8 bases from J, with 12 bases between. The CDR3 is 13 residues long. CDR3 loop: CASSQNRLRGYTF. In DNA form, the CDR3 reads TGTGCCAGCAGCCAAAACAGATTGAGAGGCTACACCTTC. The complete variable domain, with remaining parts taken from reference TRBV16 and TRBJ1-2, reads GEEVAQTPKHLVRGEGQKAKLYCAPIKGHSYVFWYQQVLKNEFKFLISFQNENVFDETGMPKERFSAKCLPNSPCSLEIQATKLEDSAVYFCASSQNRLRGYTFGSGTRLTVV.

The chain employs TRBV18 and TRBJ1-6; TRBD1 might be the D (5 bases). This CDR3 region has 16 residues. Germline V CDR1 and CDR2: KGHSH, LQKENI. Trimming shortened V by 6 bases and J by 9 bases, and 21 bases separated the two germline ends. The CDR3 here is CASSVEGSGRLSPLHF. In DNA form, the CDR3 reads TGTGCCAGCTCCGTGGAGGGGTCAGGACGGCTTTCACCCCTCCACTTT.

The chain carries TRBV7-2 and TRBJ2-7, with D unresolved. V was shortened by 5 bases and J by 0 bases, with 11 bases between the two germline ends. CDR1 is SGHTA, CDR2 FQGNSA, per germline. The CDR3 length is 14 residues. CDR3 residues: CASSTGLVSYEQYF. The CDR3, as DNA: TGTGCCAGCAGCACTGGGCTTGTCTCCTACGAGCAGTACTTC.

This chain connects TRBV5-1 to TRBJ2-7; 7 bases are shared with TRBD2. V was pared by 0 bases and J by 3 bases, with 9 bases of the junction left unmatched. The CDR3 runs 16 residues. Germline assignment: CDR1 SGHRS and CDR2 YFSETQ. Here the CDR3 DNA reads TGCGCCAGCAGCTTGGCCGCTAGCGGAGGGATCTACGAGCAGTACTTC. It codes for CASSLAASGGIYEQYF.

The chain couples TRBV28 to TRBJ1-4; 7 bases agree with TRBD1. Looked up from germline, CDR1 is MDHEN and CDR2 is SYDVKM. The CDR3 is 13 amino acids. Trimming took 2 bases from V and 8 from J; bases not matched to a gene: 2. The CDR3 bases are TGTGCCAGCAGTTTAGCAGGGGGAGAAAAACTGTTTTTT. Its translation: CASSLAGGEKLFF.

A single count supports this clone. V usage is TRBV30 and J usage is TRBJ1-1; 9 nucleotides match TRBD1. The germline gives CDR1 GTSNPN, CDR2 SVGIG (reference sequence). V shed 3 bases, J shed 4 bases, and the junction held 12 bases outside the gene matches. CDR3 length: 16 amino acids. CDR3 sequence reads: CAWRQTGGKVGTEAFF. The CDR3 DNA is TGTGCCTGGAGACAAACAGGGGGCAAAGTGGGCACTGAAGCTTTCTTT.

This rearrangement joins TRBV7-6 to TRBJ2-7, with 8 bases identical to TRBD1. The ends lost 1 base at V and 3 bases at J; junction bases unmatched: 2. The CDR3 has 14 residues. Per germline, CDR1 SGHVS and CDR2 FNYEAQ. The CDR3: CASSLDDRGYEQYF. The CDR3 DNA is TGTGCCAGCAGCTTAGATGACAGGGGCTACGAGCAGTACTTC.

This chain joins TRBV7-9 and TRBJ2-2, with 8 positions matching TRBD1. This CDR3 has 15 residues. V lost 4 bases and J lost 11; bases outside the gene matches: 12. The germline V gene encodes CDR1 SEHNR and CDR2 FQNEAQ (reference sequence). CDR3 in amino acids: CASSSGDSGTGELFF. Written as DNA, the CDR3 is TGTGCCAGCAGCTCTGGGGACTCCGGGACAGGAGAGCTGTTTTTT.

This sequence joins TRBV28 and TRBJ1-2; D may be TRBD1 (6 bases). The CDR3 has 14 residues. CDR1 and CDR2 (germline): MDHEN, SYDVKM. The V and J ends lost 3 bases and 7 bases respectively, with 15 bases between them. CDR3 nucleotides: TGTGCCAGCAGTTTTTTCGGGACATCCCTTGGCTACACCTTC. It translates to CASSFFGTSLGYTF.

The chain has TRBV28 and TRBJ2-7, with D perhaps TRBD2 (6 bases). The CDR3 runs to 13 residues. The V end lost 7 bases, the J end lost 7 bases, and 17 bases lay between the germline ends. Germline CDR1 reads MDHEN; CDR2 reads SYDVKM. The DNA of the CDR3 is TGTGCCAGCATTACTAGCACTGATACGGAGCAGTACTTC. Protein product: CASITSTDTEQYF.

V gene TRBV29-1 combines with J gene TRBJ1-2; 9 nucleotides agree with TRBD1. CDR3 size: 13 residues. The germline gives CDR1 SQVTM, CDR2 ANQGSEA. V shed 5 bases, J shed 2 bases, and the junction held 3 bases outside the gene matches. The chain's CDR3 is CSVKQGANYGYTF. The CDR3, as DNA: TGCAGCGTTAAACAGGGGGCCAACTATGGCTACACCTTC.

About this clone: Other nucleotide sequences in the sample specify the same CDR3. The chain employs TRBV6-5 and TRBJ1-1; D gene ambiguous. The CDR3 loop spans 12 amino acids. Germline V gene sequence: CDR1 MNHEY, CDR2 SVGAGI. V was clipped by 4 bases and J by 4 bases, with 7 bases between them. This CDR3 is CASSFRGTEAFF. CDR3 in DNA: TGTGCCAGCAGTTTTCGAGGCACTGAAGCTTTCTTT.